These T cell receptor beta chains were read from a single sample in a study of neurological immune-mediated disorders. Using its own MiXCR run on the 5' RACE reads, TCRdb lists one record per CDR3 protein. The table shows 45,000 to 55,000 distinct CDR3 sequences, with under 13% occurring only once. Sequencing was carried out using PBMCs. These receptors were obtained from a middle-aged woman with HTLV-1-associated myelopathy (HAM/TSP). Both conserved end residues are part of each CDR3. A D gene is named only where the DNA matches it firmly. Each size is once, few, many or a size class.

clone_size: many; v_call: TRBV6-5; d_call: TRBD2; j_call: TRBJ2-7; cdr3_aa: CASSYLAGATYEQYF; cdr3_nt: TGTGCCAGCAGTTATCTAGCGGGGGCAACCTACGAGCAGTACTTC
clone_size: many; v_call: TRBV15; d_call: -; j_call: TRBJ2-5; cdr3_aa: CATSPERETQYF; cdr3_nt: TGTGCCACCAGCCCCGAGAGAGAGACCCAGTACTTC
clone_size: many; v_call: TRBV5-1; d_call: -; j_call: TRBJ1-3; cdr3_aa: CASSLGTPSSGNTIYF; cdr3_nt: TGCGCCAGCAGCTTGGGGACACCCTCCTCTGGAAACACCATATATTTT
clone_size: many; v_call: TRBV5-1; d_call: -; j_call: TRBJ2-7; cdr3_aa: CASSLGVGISSYEQYF; cdr3_nt: TGCGCCAGCAGCTTAGGGGTGGGGATAAGCTCCTACGAGCAGTACTTC
clone_size: few; v_call: TRBV7-3; d_call: TRBD1; j_call: TRBJ2-2; cdr3_aa: CASSSTPGQANTGELFF; cdr3_nt: TGTGCCAGCAGCTCTACGCCGGGACAGGCGAACACCGGGGAGCTGTTTTTT
clone_size: many; v_call: TRBV29-1; d_call: -; j_call: TRBJ2-5; cdr3_aa: CSVYPGTDGETQYF; cdr3_nt: TGCAGCGTATACCCGGGAACGGATGGGGAGACCCAGTACTTC
clone_size: many; v_call: TRBV7-3; d_call: TRBD2; j_call: TRBJ2-1; cdr3_aa: CASSPRGGRPAEQFF; cdr3_nt: TGTGCCAGCAGCCCCCGGGGGGGGCGCCCCGCTGAGCAGTTCTTC
clone_size: many; v_call: TRBV7-8; d_call: -; j_call: TRBJ2-7; cdr3_aa: CASSSPRARADYEQYF; cdr3_nt: TGTGCCAGCAGCTCCCCTCGGGCCAGGGCCGACTACGAGCAGTACTTC
clone_size: few; v_call: TRBV18; d_call: -; j_call: TRBJ2-2; cdr3_aa: CASSAQGLSNTGELFF; cdr3_nt: TGTGCCAGCTCAGCACAGGGTTTATCGAACACCGGGGAGCTGTTTTTT
clone_size: many; v_call: TRBV11-2; d_call: -; j_call: TRBJ2-5; cdr3_aa: CASSFPPGTPNGETQYF; cdr3_nt: TGTGCCAGCAGCTTCCCCCCCGGGACCCCCAATGGGGAGACCCAGTACTTC
clone_size: many; v_call: TRBV5-1; d_call: -; j_call: TRBJ1-1; cdr3_aa: CASSPVGDTEAFF; cdr3_nt: TGCGCCAGCAGCCCTGTGGGGGACACTGAAGCTTTCTTT
clone_size: many; v_call: TRBV5-5; d_call: TRBD1; j_call: TRBJ2-7; cdr3_aa: CASSSVTRDRAYEQYF; cdr3_nt: TGTGCCAGCAGCTCGGTGACCCGGGACAGGGCCTACGAGCAGTACTTC
clone_size: many; v_call: TRBV6-5; d_call: TRBD1; j_call: TRBJ2-7; cdr3_aa: CASRTLGQGTSYEQYF; cdr3_nt: TGTGCCAGCAGGACTCTCGGACAGGGGACCTCCTACGAGCAGTACTTC
clone_size: many; v_call: TRBV2; d_call: TRBD1; j_call: TRBJ1-3; cdr3_aa: CASRSRGLVPSGNTIYF; cdr3_nt: TGTGCCAGCAGGTCCAGGGGGCTAGTTCCATCTGGAAACACCATATATTTT
clone_size: many; v_call: TRBV5-1; d_call: TRBD2; j_call: TRBJ2-2; cdr3_aa: CASSLGTSYAGELFF; cdr3_nt: TGCGCCAGCAGCTTGGGGACTAGTTACGCCGGGGAGCTGTTTTTT
clone_size: many; v_call: TRBV18; d_call: TRBD1; j_call: TRBJ2-3; cdr3_aa: CASSPKVGQGMIDTQYF; cdr3_nt: TGTGCCAGCTCACCAAAAGTCGGACAGGGCATGATAGATACGCAGTATTTT
clone_size: many; v_call: TRBV9; d_call: TRBD2; j_call: TRBJ2-1; cdr3_aa: CASSVAGTSLNEQFF; cdr3_nt: TGTGCCAGCAGCGTAGCGGGGACTAGTCTCAATGAGCAGTTCTTC
clone_size: many; v_call: TRBV11-2; d_call: -; j_call: TRBJ2-3; cdr3_aa: CASRTLKINTDTQYF; cdr3_nt: TGTGCCAGCAGGACGCTAAAGATAAACACAGATACGCAGTATTTT
clone_size: few; v_call: TRBV11-3; d_call: TRBD1; j_call: TRBJ2-1; cdr3_aa: CASSDGTAYNEQFF; cdr3_nt: TGTGCCAGCAGCGACGGGACAGCTTACAATGAGCAGTTCTTC
clone_size: many; v_call: TRBV12-3/TRBV12-4; d_call: -; j_call: TRBJ1-3; cdr3_aa: CASGKRTVSGNTIYF; cdr3_nt: TGTGCCAGCGGTAAAAGGACGGTCTCTGGAAACACCATATATTTT
clone_size: many; v_call: TRBV12-3/TRBV12-4; d_call: -; j_call: TRBJ2-4; cdr3_aa: CASSLAGLNIQYF; cdr3_nt: TGTGCCAGCAGTTTAGCTGGCTTAAACATTCAGTACTTC
clone_size: many; v_call: TRBV5-1; d_call: TRBD1; j_call: TRBJ2-7; cdr3_aa: CASSWSQGAGEQYF; cdr3_nt: TGCGCCAGCAGCTGGAGCCAGGGGGCTGGAGAGCAGTACTTC